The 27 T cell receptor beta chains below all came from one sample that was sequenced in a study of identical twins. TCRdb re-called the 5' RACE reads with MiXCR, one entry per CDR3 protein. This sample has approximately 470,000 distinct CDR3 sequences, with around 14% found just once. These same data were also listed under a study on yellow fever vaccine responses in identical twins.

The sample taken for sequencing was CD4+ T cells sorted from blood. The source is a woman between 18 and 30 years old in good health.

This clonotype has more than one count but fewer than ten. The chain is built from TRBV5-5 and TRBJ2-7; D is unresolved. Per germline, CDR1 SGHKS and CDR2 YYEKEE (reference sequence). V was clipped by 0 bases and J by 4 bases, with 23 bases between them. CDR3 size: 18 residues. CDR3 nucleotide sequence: TGTGCCAGCAGCTTGGGGGTAAGGGTAACCGACGCCTTTTACGAGCAGTACTTC. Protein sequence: CASSLGVRVTDAFYEQYF. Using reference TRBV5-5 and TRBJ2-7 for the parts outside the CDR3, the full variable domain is DAGVTQSPTHLIKTRGQQVTLRCSPISGHKSVSWYQQVLGQGPQFIFQYYEKEERGRGNFPDRFSARQFPNYSSELNVNALLLGDSALYLCASSLGVRVTDAFYEQYFGPGTRLTVT.

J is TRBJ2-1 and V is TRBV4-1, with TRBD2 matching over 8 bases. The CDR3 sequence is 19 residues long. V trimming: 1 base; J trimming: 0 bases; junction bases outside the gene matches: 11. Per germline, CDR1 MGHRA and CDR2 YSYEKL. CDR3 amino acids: CASSQGVTSGPLSYNEQFF. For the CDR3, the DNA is TGCGCCAGCAGCCAAGGCGTAACTAGCGGTCCTCTCTCCTACAATGAGCAGTTCTTC.

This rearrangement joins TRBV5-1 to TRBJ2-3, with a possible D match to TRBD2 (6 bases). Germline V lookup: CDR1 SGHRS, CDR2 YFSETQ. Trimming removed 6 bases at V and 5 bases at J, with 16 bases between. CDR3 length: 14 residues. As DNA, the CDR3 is TGCGCCAGCAAGTTGGGCGGGGAAGGAGATACGCAGTATTTT. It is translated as CASKLGGEGDTQYF.

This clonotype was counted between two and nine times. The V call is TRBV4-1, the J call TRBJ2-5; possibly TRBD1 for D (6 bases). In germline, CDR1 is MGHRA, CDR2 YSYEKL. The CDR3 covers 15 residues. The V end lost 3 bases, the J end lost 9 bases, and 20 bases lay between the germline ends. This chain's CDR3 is CASSQDRTALGAQYF. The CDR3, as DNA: TGCGCCAGCAGCCAGGATAGGACAGCACTCGGGGCCCAGTACTTC.

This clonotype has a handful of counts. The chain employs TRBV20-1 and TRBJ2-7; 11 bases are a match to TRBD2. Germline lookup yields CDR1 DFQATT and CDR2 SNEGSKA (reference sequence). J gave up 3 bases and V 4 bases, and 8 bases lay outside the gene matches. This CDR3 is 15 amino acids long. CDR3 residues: CSATPRLAGRYEQYF. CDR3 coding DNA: TGCAGTGCTACCCCAAGACTAGCGGGGCGCTACGAGCAGTACTTC.

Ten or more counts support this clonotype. The CDR3 region is CASSQDSGTGELFF. CDR3 nucleotide sequence: TGTGCCAGCAGCCAAGATTCGGGCACCGGGGAGCTGTTTTTT. The chain carries TRBV3-1 and TRBJ2-2; D remains ambiguous. This CDR3 has 14 residues. In germline, CDR1 is LGHDT, CDR2 YNNKEL (reference sequence). V lost 0 bases and J lost 4, with 6 bases in between.

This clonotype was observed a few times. CDR3 loop: CASSSTLRGSYEQYF. For the CDR3, the DNA is TGTGCCAGCAGCAGTACACTCAGGGGGTCCTACGAGCAGTACTTC. This chain joins TRBV14 and TRBJ2-7; 7 positions agree with TRBD1. The CDR3 contains 15 residues. Germline assignment: CDR1 SGHDN and CDR2 FVKESK. Trimming cost V 5 bases and J 1 base; bases outside gene matches: 8.

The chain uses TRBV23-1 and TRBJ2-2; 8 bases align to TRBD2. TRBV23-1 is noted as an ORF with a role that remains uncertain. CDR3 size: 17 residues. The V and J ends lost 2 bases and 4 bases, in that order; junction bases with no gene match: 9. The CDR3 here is CASSQAGTRPSTGELFF. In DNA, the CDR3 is TGCGCCAGCAGTCAAGCCGGGACTAGACCCTCCACCGGGGAGCTGTTTTTT.

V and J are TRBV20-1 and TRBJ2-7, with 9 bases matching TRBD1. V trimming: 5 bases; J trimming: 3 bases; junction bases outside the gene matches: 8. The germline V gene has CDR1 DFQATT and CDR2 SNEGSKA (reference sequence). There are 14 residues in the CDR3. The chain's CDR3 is CSAGDRGSFYEQYF. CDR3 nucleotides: TGCAGTGCTGGCGACAGGGGGAGCTTCTACGAGCAGTACTTC.

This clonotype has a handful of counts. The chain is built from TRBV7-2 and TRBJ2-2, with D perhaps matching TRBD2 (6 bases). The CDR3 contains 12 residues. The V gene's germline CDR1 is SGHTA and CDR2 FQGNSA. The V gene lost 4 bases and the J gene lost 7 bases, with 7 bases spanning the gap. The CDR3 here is CASSWGVGELFF. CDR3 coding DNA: TGTGCCAGCAGCTGGGGGGTCGGGGAGCTGTTTTTT. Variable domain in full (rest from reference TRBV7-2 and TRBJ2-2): GAGVSQSPSNKVTEKGKDVELRCDPISGHTALYWYRQSLGQGLEFLIYFQGNSAPDKSGLPSDRFSAERTGGSVSTLTIQRTQQEDSAVYLCASSWGVGELFFGEGSRLTVL.

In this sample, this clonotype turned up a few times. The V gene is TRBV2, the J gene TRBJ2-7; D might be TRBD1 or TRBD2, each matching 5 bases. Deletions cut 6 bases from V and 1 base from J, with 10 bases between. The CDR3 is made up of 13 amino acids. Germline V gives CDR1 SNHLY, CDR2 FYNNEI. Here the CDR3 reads CASRRDHSYEQYF. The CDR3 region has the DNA TGTGCCAGCAGAAGGGACCATTCCTACGAGCAGTACTTC.

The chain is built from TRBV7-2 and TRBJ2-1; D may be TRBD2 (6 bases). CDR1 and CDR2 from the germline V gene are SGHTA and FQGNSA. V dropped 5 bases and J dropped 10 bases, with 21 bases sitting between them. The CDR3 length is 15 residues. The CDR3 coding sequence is TGTGCCAGCAGCCCCGAACGGTCAACTAGCTCGGAGCAGTTCTTC. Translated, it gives CASSPERSTSSEQFF.

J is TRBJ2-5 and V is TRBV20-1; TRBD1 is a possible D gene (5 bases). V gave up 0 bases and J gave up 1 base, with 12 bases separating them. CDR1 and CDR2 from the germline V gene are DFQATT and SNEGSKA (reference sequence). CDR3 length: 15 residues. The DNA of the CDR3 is TGCAGTGCTAGAGATACAGCAAGGGGCCAAGAGACCCAGTACTTC. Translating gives CSARDTARGQETQYF.

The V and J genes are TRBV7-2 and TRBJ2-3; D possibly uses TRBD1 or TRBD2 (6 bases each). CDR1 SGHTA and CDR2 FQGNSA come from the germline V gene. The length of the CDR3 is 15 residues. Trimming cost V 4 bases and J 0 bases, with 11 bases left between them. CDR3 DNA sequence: TGTGCCAGCAGCTGGGGAGGACAGAGCACAGATACGCAGTATTTT. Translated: CASSWGGQSTDTQYF.

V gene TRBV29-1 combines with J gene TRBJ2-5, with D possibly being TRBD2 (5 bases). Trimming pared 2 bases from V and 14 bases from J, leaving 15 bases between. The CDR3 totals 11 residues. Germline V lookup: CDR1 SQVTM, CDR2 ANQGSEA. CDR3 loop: CSVERLGRTYF. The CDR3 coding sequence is TGCAGCGTTGAACGATTAGGCAGGACTTACTTC.

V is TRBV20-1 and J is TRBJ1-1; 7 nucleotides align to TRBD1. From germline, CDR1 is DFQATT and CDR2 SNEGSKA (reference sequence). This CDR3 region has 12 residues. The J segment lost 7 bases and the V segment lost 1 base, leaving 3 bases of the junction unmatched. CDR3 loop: CSARAQGYEAFF. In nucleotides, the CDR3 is TGCAGTGCTAGAGCACAGGGGTATGAAGCTTTCTTT.

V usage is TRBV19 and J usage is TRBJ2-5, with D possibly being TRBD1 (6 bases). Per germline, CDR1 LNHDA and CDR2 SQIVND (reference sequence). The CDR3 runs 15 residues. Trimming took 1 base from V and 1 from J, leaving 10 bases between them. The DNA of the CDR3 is TGTGCCAGTAGTATAGGGGGGACACTCCAAGAGACCCAGTACTTC. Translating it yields CASSIGGTLQETQYF.

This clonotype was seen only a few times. The CDR3 DNA sequence: TGTGCCAGCAGTCCCTCGGGGACCCAAGGATCCTACGAGCAGTACTTC. This translates into CASSPSGTQGSYEQYF. V is TRBV28 and J is TRBJ2-7; D possibly matches TRBD1 or TRBD2 (5 bases each). With 5 bases removed from V and 1 base from J, the gap between germline ends came to 18 bases. The CDR3 spans 16 residues. CDR1 is MDHEN, CDR2 SYDVKM, per germline.

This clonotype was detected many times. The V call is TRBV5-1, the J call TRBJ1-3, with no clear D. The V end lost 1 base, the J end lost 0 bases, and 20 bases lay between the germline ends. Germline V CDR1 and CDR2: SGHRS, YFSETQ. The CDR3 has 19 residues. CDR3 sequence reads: CASSLTTGRTKFSGNTIYF. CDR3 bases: TGCGCCAGCAGCTTGACAACTGGACGTACCAAATTCTCTGGAAACACCATATATTTT.

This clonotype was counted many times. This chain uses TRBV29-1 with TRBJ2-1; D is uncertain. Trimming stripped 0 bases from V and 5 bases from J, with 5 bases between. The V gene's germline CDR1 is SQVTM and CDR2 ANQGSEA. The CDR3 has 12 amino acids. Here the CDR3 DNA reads TGCAGCGTTGAAGAGGGCCACAATGAGCAGTTCTTC. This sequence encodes CSVEEGHNEQFF.

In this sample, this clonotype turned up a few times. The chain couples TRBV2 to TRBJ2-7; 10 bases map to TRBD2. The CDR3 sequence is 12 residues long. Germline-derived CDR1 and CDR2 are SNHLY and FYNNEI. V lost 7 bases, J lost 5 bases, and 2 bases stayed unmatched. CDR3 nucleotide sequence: TGTGCCAGCAAAGCGGGAGGGGACGAGCAGTACTTC. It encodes CASKAGGDEQYF.

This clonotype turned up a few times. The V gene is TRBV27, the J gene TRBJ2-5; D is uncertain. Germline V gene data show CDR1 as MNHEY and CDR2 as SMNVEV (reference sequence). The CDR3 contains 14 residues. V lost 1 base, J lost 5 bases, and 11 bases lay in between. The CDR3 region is CASSLWGSRETQYF. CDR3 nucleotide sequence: TGTGCCAGCAGTTTATGGGGTAGCCGTGAGACCCAGTACTTC.

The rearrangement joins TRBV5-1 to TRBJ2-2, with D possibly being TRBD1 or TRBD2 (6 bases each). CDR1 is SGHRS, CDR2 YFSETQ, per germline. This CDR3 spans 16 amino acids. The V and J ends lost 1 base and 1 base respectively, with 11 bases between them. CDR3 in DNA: TGCGCCAGCAGCTTGCGACGGGGGCAGAACACCGGGGAGCTGTTTTTT. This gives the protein CASSLRRGQNTGELFF.

CDR3 nucleotides: TGCAGTGCTAGATGGGCTGGAAACTCCTACGAGCAGTACTTC. Its protein product is CSARWAGNSYEQYF. The chain is built from TRBV20-1 and TRBJ2-7, with D unresolved. Between the trimmed V and J ends, which lost 2 bases and 0 bases, there was a span of 11 bases. The germline V gene encodes CDR1 DFQATT and CDR2 SNEGSKA (reference sequence). The CDR3 is made up of 14 amino acids.

The CDR3: CASSRTGTKNIQYF. CDR3 coding DNA: TGTGCCAGCAGCCGGACAGGCACCAAAAACATTCAGTACTTC. The gene calls are TRBV7-8 and TRBJ2-4, with 7 bases lining up with TRBD1. Germline V lookup: CDR1 SGHVS, CDR2 FQNEAQ. This CDR3 region has 14 residues. Unmatched junction bases numbered 3, after V lost 5 bases and J lost 2 bases. The full variable domain, with the rest looked up from reference TRBV7-8 and TRBJ2-4, is GAGVSQSPRYKVAKRGQDVALRCDPISGHVSLFWYQQALGQGPEFLTYFQNEAQLDKSGLPSDRFFAERPEGSVSTLKIQRTQQEDSAVYLCASSRTGTKNIQYFGAGTRLSVL.

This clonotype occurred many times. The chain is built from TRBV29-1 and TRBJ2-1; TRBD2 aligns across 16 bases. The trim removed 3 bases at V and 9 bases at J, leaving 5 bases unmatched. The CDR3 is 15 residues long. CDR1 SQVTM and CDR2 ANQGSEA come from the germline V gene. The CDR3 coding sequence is TGCAGCGTTGAGGGACTAGCGGGAGGGCCCGGTGAGCAGTTCTTC. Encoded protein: CSVEGLAGGPGEQFF.

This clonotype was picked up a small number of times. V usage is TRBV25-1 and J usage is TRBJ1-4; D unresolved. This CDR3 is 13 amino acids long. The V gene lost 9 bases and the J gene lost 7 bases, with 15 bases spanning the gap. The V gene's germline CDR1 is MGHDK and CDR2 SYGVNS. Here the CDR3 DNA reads TGTGCCAGTACGACATCCGGGTTTGAAAAACTGTTTTTT. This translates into CASTTSGFEKLFF.